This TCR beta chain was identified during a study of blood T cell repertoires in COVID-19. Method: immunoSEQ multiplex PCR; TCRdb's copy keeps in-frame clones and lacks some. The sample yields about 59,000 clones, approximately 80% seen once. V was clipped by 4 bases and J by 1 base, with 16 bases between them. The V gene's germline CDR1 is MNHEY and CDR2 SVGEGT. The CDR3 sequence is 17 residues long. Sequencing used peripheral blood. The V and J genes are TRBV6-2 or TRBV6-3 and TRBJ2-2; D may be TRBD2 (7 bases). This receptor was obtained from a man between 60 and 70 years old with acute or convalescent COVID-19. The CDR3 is CASSFPRGGRNTGELFF. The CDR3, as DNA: TGTGCCAGCAGTTTCCCAAGGGGGGGGAGGAACACCGGGGAGCTGTTTTTT.